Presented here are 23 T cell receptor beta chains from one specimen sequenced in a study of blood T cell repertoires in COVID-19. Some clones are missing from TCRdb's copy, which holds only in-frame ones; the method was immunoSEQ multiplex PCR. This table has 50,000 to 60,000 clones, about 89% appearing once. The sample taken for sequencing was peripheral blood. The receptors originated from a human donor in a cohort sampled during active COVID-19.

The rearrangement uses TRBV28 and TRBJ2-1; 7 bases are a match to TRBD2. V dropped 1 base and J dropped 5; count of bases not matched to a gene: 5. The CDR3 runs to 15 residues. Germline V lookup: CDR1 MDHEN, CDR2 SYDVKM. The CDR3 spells CASSLYGGGNNEQFF. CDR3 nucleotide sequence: TGTGCCAGCAGTTTATATGGGGGGGGAAACAATGAGCAGTTCTTC.

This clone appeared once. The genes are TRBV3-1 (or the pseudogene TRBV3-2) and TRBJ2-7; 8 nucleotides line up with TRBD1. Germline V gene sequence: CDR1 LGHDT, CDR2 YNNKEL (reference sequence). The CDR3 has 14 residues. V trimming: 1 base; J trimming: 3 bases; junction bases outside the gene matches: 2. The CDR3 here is CASSQVTGDYEQYV. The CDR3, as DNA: TGTGCCAGCAGCCAAGTGACAGGGGACTACGAGCAGTACGTC.

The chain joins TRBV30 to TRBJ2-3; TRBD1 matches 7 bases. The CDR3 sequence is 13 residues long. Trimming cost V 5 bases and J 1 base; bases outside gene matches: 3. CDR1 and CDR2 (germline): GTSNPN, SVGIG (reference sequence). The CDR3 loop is CAWSGTGTDTQYF. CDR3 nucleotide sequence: TGTGCCTGGTCCGGGACAGGCACAGATACGCAGTATTTT.

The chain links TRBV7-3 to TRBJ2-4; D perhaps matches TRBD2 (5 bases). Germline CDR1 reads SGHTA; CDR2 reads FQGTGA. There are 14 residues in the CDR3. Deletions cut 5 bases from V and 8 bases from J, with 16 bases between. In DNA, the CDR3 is TGTGCCAGCAGCCTTACTGGATCGAGGGACATTCAGTACTTC. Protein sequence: CASSLTGSRDIQYF. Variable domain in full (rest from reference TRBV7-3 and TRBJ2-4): GAGVSQTPSNKVTEKGKYVELRCDPISGHTALYWYRQSLGQGPEFLIYFQGTGAADDSGLPNDRFFAVRPEGSVSTLKIQRTERGDSAVYLCASSLTGSRDIQYFGAGTRLSVL.

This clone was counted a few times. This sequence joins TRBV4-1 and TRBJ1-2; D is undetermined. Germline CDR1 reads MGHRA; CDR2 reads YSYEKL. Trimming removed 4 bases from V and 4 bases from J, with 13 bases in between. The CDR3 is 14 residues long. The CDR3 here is CASSREVEGYGYTF. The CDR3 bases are TGCGCCAGCAGCCGAGAGGTAGAGGGCTATGGCTACACCTTC.

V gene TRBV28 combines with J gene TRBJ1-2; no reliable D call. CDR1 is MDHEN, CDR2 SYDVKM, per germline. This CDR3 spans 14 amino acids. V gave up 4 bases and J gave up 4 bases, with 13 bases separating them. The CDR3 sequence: CASSSDTPLYGYTF. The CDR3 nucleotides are TGTGCCAGCAGTTCCGACACACCACTCTATGGCTACACCTTC.

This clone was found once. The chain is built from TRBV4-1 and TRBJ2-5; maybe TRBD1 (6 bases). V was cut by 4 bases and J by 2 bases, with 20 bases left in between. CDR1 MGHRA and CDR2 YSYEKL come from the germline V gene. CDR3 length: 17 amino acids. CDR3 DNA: TGCGCCAGCAGCCGGCAGGGGCAGACCAACTCTCAAGAGACCCAGTACTTC. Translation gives CASSRQGQTNSQETQYF.

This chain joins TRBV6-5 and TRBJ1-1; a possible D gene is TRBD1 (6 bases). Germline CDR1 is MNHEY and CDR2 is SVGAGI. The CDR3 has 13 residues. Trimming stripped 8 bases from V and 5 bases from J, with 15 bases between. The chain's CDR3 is CASWEGGGTEAFF. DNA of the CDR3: TGTGCCAGCTGGGAGGGGGGGGGAACTGAAGCTTTCTTT.

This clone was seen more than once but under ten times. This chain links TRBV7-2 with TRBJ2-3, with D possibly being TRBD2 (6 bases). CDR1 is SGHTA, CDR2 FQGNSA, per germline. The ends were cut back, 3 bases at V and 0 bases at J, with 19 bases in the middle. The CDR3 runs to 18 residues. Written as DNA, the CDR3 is TGTGCCAGCAGCTTTAAGGCGGGGATGAAATTTAGCACAGATACGCAGTATTTT. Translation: CASSFKAGMKFSTDTQYF.

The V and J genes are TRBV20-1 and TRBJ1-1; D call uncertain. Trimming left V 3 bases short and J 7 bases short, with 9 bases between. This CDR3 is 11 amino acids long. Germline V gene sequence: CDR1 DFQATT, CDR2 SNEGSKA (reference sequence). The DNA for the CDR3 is TGCAGTGCTAGTGGCCAGTTTGAAGCTTTCTTT. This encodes CSASGQFEAFF.

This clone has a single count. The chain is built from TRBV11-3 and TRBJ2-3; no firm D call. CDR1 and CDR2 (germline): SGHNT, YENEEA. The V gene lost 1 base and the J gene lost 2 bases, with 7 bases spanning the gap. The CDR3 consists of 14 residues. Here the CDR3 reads CASSLGAFTDTQYF. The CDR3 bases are TGTGCCAGCAGCTTAGGCGCCTTCACAGATACGCAGTATTTT.

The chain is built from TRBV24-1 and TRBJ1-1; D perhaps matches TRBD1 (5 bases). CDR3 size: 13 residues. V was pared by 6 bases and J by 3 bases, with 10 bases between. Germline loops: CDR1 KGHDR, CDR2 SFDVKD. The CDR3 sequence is CATSLGGDTEAFF. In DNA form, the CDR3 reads TGTGCCACCAGTCTTGGGGGGGACACTGAAGCTTTCTTT.

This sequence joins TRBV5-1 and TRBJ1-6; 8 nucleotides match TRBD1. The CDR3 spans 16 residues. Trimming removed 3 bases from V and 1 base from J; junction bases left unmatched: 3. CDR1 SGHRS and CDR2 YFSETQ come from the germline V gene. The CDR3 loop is CASSSQGASYNSPLHF. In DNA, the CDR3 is TGCGCCAGCAGCTCTCAGGGGGCATCCTATAATTCACCCCTCCACTTT.

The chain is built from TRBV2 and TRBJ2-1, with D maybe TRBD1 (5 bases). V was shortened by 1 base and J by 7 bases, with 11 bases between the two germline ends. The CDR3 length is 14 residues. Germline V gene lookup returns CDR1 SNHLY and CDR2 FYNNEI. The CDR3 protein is CASSEGRAENEQFF. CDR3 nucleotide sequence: TGTGCCAGCAGTGAAGGCAGGGCGGAGAATGAGCAGTTCTTC.

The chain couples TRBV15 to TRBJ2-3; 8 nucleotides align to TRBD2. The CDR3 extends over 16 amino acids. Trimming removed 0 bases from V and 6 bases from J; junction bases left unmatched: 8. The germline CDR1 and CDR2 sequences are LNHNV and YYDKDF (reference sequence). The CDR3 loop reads CATSRDPGGGHDTQYF. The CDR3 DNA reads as TGTGCCACCAGCAGAGATCCGGGCGGGGGGCACGATACGCAGTATTTT.

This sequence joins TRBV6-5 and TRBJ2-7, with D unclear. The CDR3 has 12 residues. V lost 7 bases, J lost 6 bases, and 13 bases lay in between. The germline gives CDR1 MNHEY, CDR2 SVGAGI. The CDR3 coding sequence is TGTGCCAGCACCGACGGAGTTGGCGAGCAGTACGTC. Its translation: CASTDGVGEQYV.

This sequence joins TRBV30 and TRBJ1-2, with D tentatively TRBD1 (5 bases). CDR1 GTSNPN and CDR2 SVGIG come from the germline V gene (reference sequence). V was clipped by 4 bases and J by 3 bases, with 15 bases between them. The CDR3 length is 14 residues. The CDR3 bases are TGTGCCTGGATGTTGGGGGGTGTCGACTATGGCTACACCTTC. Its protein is CAWMLGGVDYGYTF.

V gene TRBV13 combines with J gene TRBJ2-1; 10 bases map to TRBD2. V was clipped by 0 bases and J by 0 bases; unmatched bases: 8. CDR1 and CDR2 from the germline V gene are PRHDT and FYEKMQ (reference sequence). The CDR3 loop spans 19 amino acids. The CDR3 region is CASSLGTSGGVSSYNEQFF. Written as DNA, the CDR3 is TGTGCCAGCAGCTTAGGCACAAGCGGGGGGGTTAGCTCCTACAATGAGCAGTTCTTC.

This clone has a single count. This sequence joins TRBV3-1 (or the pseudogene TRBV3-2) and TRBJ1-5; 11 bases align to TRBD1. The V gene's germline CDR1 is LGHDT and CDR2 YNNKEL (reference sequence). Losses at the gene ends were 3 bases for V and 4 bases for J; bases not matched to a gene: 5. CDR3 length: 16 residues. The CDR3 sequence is CASSHEDRGRNQPQHF. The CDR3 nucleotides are TGTGCCAGCAGCCACGAGGACAGGGGGCGTAATCAGCCCCAGCATTTT.

The CDR3 DNA reads TGTGCCACCAGCAGAGATGTAGGGGAGGGTGCTCAGCCCCAGCATTTT. This codes for CATSRDVGEGAQPQHF. The chain is built from TRBV15 and TRBJ1-5, with a tentative D call TRBD1 (5 bases). Germline CDR1 is LNHNV and CDR2 is YYDKDF (reference sequence). Deletions cut 0 bases from V and 6 bases from J, with 15 bases between. The CDR3 is 16 residues long.

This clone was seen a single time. In DNA, the CDR3 is TGTGCCAGCAGGAGGACAGGAAACTATGGCTACACCTTC. Protein: CASRRTGNYGYTF. V gene TRBV6-5 combines with J gene TRBJ1-2; 7 bases match TRBD1. J lost 2 bases, V lost 6 bases, and 3 bases had no gene match. CDR1 is MNHEY and CDR2 is SVGAGI in the germline V gene. This CDR3 region has 13 residues.

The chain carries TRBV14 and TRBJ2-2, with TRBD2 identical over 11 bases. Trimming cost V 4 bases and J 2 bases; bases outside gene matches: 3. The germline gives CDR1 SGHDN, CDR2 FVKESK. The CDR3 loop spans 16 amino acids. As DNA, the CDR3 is TGTGCCAGCAGCCGTAGCGGGAGGGTCAACACCGGGGAGCTGTTTTTT. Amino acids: CASSRSGRVNTGELFF.

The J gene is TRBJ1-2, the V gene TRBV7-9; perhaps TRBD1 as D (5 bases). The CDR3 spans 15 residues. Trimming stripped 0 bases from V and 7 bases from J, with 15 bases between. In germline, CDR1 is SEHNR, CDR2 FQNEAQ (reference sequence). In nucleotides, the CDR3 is TGTGCCAGCAGCTTAGCTGGGGCCTCCCCCATTGGCTACACCTTC. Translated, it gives CASSLAGASPIGYTF.